The 18 T cell receptor beta chains given below trace back to one sample, sequenced in a study of blood T cell repertoires in COVID-19 (TCRdb year 2020). The library was prepared using the immunoSEQ multiplex PCR assay. TCRdb mirrors the immuneACCESS table, restricted to in-frame sequences. Some clones are absent from its copies; in checked studies, under half trace to an unresolved V gene, and the reason for the others is unknown. The sample has more than 200,000 clones on record, roughly 84% of them singletons. Together, the top ten hold approximately 7.3% of the sample. Sequences were obtained from PBMCs or T cells enriched from blood (not recorded which). These TCRs come from a man aged 25 to 40 in a cohort exposed to, infected with or recovered from COVID-19 (not recorded which).

This clone appeared once. The chain joins TRBV28 to TRBJ2-1, with TRBD1 identical over 7 bases. After removal of 7 bases from V and 7 bases from J, the junction contained 7 bases not matched to a gene. The CDR3 sequence is 13 residues long. The germline V gene has CDR1 MDHEN and CDR2 SYDVKM. CDR3 protein: CASTTTGRNEQFF. For the CDR3, the DNA is TGTGCCAGCACAACGACAGGGCGAAATGAGCAGTTCTTC.

This sequence joins TRBV19 and TRBJ2-1, with D perhaps TRBD1 (5 bases). The germline CDR1 and CDR2 sequences are LNHDA and SQIVND (reference sequence). The V end lost 7 bases, the J end lost 3 bases, and 16 bases lay between the germline ends. The length of the CDR3 is 15 residues. The CDR3 region is CASTPLGHDYNEQFF. For the CDR3, the DNA is TGTGCCAGTACCCCGCTCGGACACGACTACAATGAGCAGTTCTTC.

This clone was picked up a small number of times. The chain combines TRBV28 with TRBJ1-4; 9 nucleotides line up with TRBD1. The CDR3 spans 15 residues. The V gene end was trimmed by 7 bases and the J gene end by 9 bases; junction bases not matched to a gene: 12. Germline V gene lookup returns CDR1 MDHEN and CDR2 SYDVKM. DNA for the CDR3: TGTGCCAGCAATATACCGGGACAGGGTGGGAAAAAACTGTTTTTT. The encoded protein is CASNIPGQGGKKLFF.

J is TRBJ1-4 and V is TRBV18, with D tentatively TRBD1 (5 bases). Trimming pared 2 bases from V and 8 bases from J, leaving 15 bases between. The CDR3 has 15 amino acids. CDR1 is KGHSH and CDR2 is LQKENI in the germline V gene. The CDR3 DNA follows: TGTGCCAGCTCACCATCTCGGGGGGTTCGCGAAAAACTGTTTTTT. This encodes CASSPSRGVREKLFF. The full variable domain, in which reference TRBV18 and TRBJ1-4 provide the parts outside the CDR3, is NAGVMQNPRHLVRRRGQEARLRCSPMKGHSHVYWYRQLPEEGLKFMVYLQKENIIDESGMPKERFSAEFPKEGPSILRIQQVVRGDSAAYFCASSPSRGVREKLFFGSGTQLSVL.

This clone has only a few counts. The V call is TRBV19, the J call TRBJ1-2; unclear D gene. Trimming pared 4 bases from V and 3 bases from J, leaving 12 bases between. The CDR3 runs to 14 residues. Germline V CDR1 and CDR2: LNHDA, SQIVND (reference sequence). CDR3 sequence reads: CASSKTLRDYGYTF. DNA for the CDR3: TGTGCCAGTAGTAAGACTCTCCGAGACTATGGCTACACCTTC. Using reference TRBV19 and TRBJ1-2 for the parts outside the CDR3, the full variable domain is DGGITQSPKYLFRKEGQNVTLSCEQNLNHDAMYWYRQDPGQGLRLIYYSQIVNDFQKGDIAEGYSVSREKKESFPLTVTSAQKNPTAFYLCASSKTLRDYGYTFGSGTRLTVV.

The rearrangement joins TRBV5-1 to TRBJ1-6; 8 nucleotides align to TRBD1. V gave up 0 bases and J gave up 5 bases; unmatched junction bases: 4. The length of the CDR3 is 16 residues. Germline V gene data show CDR1 as SGHRS and CDR2 as YFSETQ. The CDR3 sequence: CASSLGQGNDNSPLHF. The CDR3 region has the DNA TGCGCCAGCAGCTTGGGACAGGGGAACGATAATTCACCCCTCCACTTT.

V gene TRBV15 combines with J gene TRBJ2-7; 12 bases agree with TRBD2. Germline CDR1 reads LNHNV; CDR2 reads YYDKDF (reference sequence). V gave up 0 bases and J gave up 7 bases; unmatched junction bases: 7. This CDR3 spans 16 amino acids. The CDR3 DNA is TGTGCCACCAGCAGAGAGGCTAGCGGGAGGGCCGCTGAGCAGTACTTC. Translating it yields CATSREASGRAAEQYF.

This clone was counted between two and nine times. The rearrangement joins TRBV24-1 to TRBJ2-1; 8 nucleotides align to TRBD2. The CDR3 has 16 residues. V was clipped by 4 bases and J by 9 bases; unmatched bases: 13. CDR1 and CDR2 from the germline V gene are KGHDR and SFDVKD. The CDR3 spells CATSDPESGSATEQFF. CDR3 sequence (DNA): TGTGCCACCAGTGACCCCGAGAGCGGGAGCGCGACTGAGCAGTTCTTC.

This clone was seen only once. The CDR3 loop is CASSVVRGGTDTQYF. The CDR3 DNA reads as TGTGCCAGCAGCGTAGTCCGGGGTGGCACAGATACGCAGTATTTT. The V call is TRBV9, the J call TRBJ2-3; maybe TRBD2 (5 bases). The length of the CDR3 is 15 residues. Trimming pared 0 bases from V and 1 base from J, leaving 9 bases between. The germline CDR1 and CDR2 sequences are SGDLS and YYNGEE.

This chain links TRBV7-3 with TRBJ2-2; TRBD1 matches 7 bases. The germline gives CDR1 SGHTA, CDR2 FQGTGA. V lost 5 bases and J lost 2; bases outside the gene matches: 8. This CDR3 region has 16 residues. The CDR3 loop is CASSHGQVGNTGELFF. CDR3 coding DNA: TGTGCCAGCAGCCACGGACAGGTGGGAAACACCGGGGAGCTGTTTTTT.

This clone was observed once. The V and J genes are TRBV5-1 and TRBJ2-7, with D possibly matching TRBD1 (5 bases). Germline CDR1 reads SGHRS; CDR2 reads YFSETQ. This CDR3 has 15 amino acids. Trimming shortened V by 2 bases and J by 2 bases, and 14 bases separated the two germline ends. CDR3: CASSLGVAGTYEQYF. The CDR3 DNA is TGCGCCAGCAGCTTAGGTGTGGCAGGGACCTACGAGCAGTACTTC.

The V and J genes are TRBV2 and TRBJ1-4, with a tentative D call TRBD1 (6 bases). This CDR3 spans 16 amino acids. Trimming took 8 bases from V and 6 from J, leaving 22 bases between them. Germline values: CDR1 SNHLY, CDR2 FYNNEI. Here the CDR3 reads CASDVSSDRNDEKLFF. The DNA of the CDR3 is TGTGCCAGCGATGTCTCTTCCGACAGGAACGATGAAAAACTGTTTTTT.

This chain connects TRBV6-5 to TRBJ2-7; the match to TRBD1 covers 7 bases. Losses at the gene ends were 1 base for V and 3 bases for J; bases not matched to a gene: 6. Germline-derived CDR1 and CDR2 are MNHEY and SVGAGI. CDR3 length: 15 residues. The CDR3 here is CASSYFGTAVYEQYF. In DNA form, the CDR3 reads TGTGCCAGCAGTTACTTTGGGACAGCGGTCTACGAGCAGTACTTC.

The V call is TRBV5-1, the J call TRBJ2-7; 10 bases fit TRBD1. The CDR3 contains 14 residues. The germline CDR1 and CDR2 sequences are SGHRS and YFSETQ. After removal of 3 bases from V and 6 bases from J, the junction contained 6 bases not matched to a gene. CDR3: CASSWDRGEGEQYF. For the CDR3, the DNA is TGCGCCAGCAGCTGGGACAGGGGAGAAGGCGAGCAGTACTTC. The entire variable domain, with the rest obtained from reference TRBV5-1 and TRBJ2-7, is as follows: KAGVTQTPRYLIKTRGQQVTLSCSPISGHRSVSWYQQTPGQGLQFLFEYFSETQRNKGNFPGRFSGRQFSNSRSEMNVSTLELGDSALYLCASSWDRGEGEQYFGPGTRLTVT.

The chain recombines TRBV7-6 with TRBJ1-5; 10 nucleotides align to TRBD1. CDR1 SGHVS and CDR2 FNYEAQ come from the germline V gene. Losses at the gene ends were 5 bases for V and 2 bases for J; bases not matched to a gene: 12. The CDR3 covers 18 residues. CDR3 protein: CASSPRQGARSGNQPQHF. The CDR3 DNA reads TGTGCCAGCAGCCCCCGACAGGGGGCTAGATCAGGCAATCAGCCCCAGCATTTT. The complete variable domain, with remaining parts taken from reference TRBV7-6 and TRBJ1-5, reads GAGVSQSPRYKVTKRGQDVALRCDPISGHVSLYWYRQALGQGPEFLTYFNYEAQQDKSGLPNDRFSAERPEGSISTLTIQRTEQRDSAMYRCASSPRQGARSGNQPQHFGDGTRLSIL.

The chain combines TRBV28 with TRBJ2-3; D is perhaps TRBD2 (6 bases). Trimming removed 3 bases from V and 3 bases from J, with 16 bases in between. The CDR3 length is 16 residues. Germline V CDR1 and CDR2: MDHEN, SYDVKM. In nucleotides, the CDR3 is TGTGCCAGCAGTTTCGCGGCTAGGGCGGGAACAGATACGCAGTATTTT. Its translation is CASSFAARAGTDTQYF.

The rearrangement joins TRBV25-1 to TRBJ1-6, with D possibly TRBD1 on 6 matching bases. Trimming stripped 2 bases from V and 6 bases from J, with 11 bases between. This CDR3 spans 15 amino acids. Germline lookup yields CDR1 MGHDK and CDR2 SYGVNS. The CDR3 DNA reads TGTGCCAGCAGTGAAGCCGGGACACCTAATTCACCCCTCCACTTT. Protein product: CASSEAGTPNSPLHF.

V gene TRBV11-2 combines with J gene TRBJ2-3, with TRBD2 identical over 13 bases. The V gene end was trimmed by 3 bases and the J gene end by 6 bases; junction bases not matched to a gene: 9. The CDR3 spans 17 residues. The germline CDR1 and CDR2 sequences are SGHAT and FQNNGV. In DNA, the CDR3 is TGTGCCAGCAGCTTTCGACTAGCGGGGGGCCCGTGGGATACGCAGTATTTT. It specifies CASSFRLAGGPWDTQYF.